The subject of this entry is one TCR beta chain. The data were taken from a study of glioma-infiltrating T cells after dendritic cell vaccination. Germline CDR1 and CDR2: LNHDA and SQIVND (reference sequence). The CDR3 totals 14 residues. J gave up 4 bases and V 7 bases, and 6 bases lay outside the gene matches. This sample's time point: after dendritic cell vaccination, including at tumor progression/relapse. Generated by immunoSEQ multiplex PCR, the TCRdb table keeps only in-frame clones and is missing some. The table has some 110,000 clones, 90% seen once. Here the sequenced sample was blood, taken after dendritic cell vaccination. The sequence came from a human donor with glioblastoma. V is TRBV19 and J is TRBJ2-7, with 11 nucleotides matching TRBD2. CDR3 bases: TGTGCCAGTATTCCCAGGACTAGCGGGTACGAGCAGTACTTC. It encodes CASIPRTSGYEQYF.